These T cell receptor beta chains were read from a single sample in a study of shared clonotypes between healthy human individuals. Profiled with immunoSEQ multiplex PCR; TCRdb holds only in-frame clones, not every one. Here the sample spans approximately 1.5 million clones, roughly 98.5% being singletons. Specimen: naive CD4+ T cells sorted from blood. The receptor set was obtained from a young man in good health. The CDR3 runs from the conserved cysteine through the conserved F or W. A D gene is named only where the DNA matches it firmly. Some rows mark clone size as missing; the rest say once, few, many or name a class of expanded clone.

V gene	D gene	clone size	J gene	CDR3 protein	CDR3 DNA
TRBV2	TRBD1	-	TRBJ2-1	CASSDTGDYNEQFF	TGTGCCAGCAGTGATACAGGGGATTACAATGAGCAGTTCTTC
TRBV6-1	-	-	TRBJ2-3	CASSETPGGPSTDTQYF	TGTGCCAGCAGTGAAACTCCAGGTGGCCCTAGCACAGATACGCAGTATTTT
TRBV12-5	TRBD1	-	TRBJ2-5	CASGPVGPGQGPWTQYF	TGTGCTAGTGGTCCTGTTGGGCCGGGACAGGGTCCTTGGACCCAGTACTTC
TRBV7-7	-	-	TRBJ2-1	CASSPIDTSSNEQFF	TGTGCCAGCAGCCCTATAGATACAAGTTCCAATGAGCAGTTCTTC
TRBV7-2	-	once	TRBJ1-4	CASSLDIGRGNEKLFF	TGTGCCAGCAGCTTAGATATTGGGCGAGGTAATGAAAAACTGTTTTTT
TRBV28	TRBD1	once	TRBJ1-4	CASSLTGVNEKLFF	TGTGCCAGCAGTCTGACAGGGGTGAATGAAAAACTGTTTTTT
TRBV10-3	-	-	TRBJ2-1	CAISERASSYNEQFF	TGTGCCATCAGTGAGAGGGCTAGCTCCTACAATGAGCAGTTCTTC
TRBV6-6	-	-	TRBJ2-7	CASSYGTSGYEQYF	TGTGCCAGCAGTTACGGGACTTCGGGCTACGAGCAGTACTTC
TRBV20-1	-	-	TRBJ1-1	CSARENAEAFF	TGCAGTGCTAGGGAGAACGCTGAAGCTTTCTTT
TRBV5-1	-	-	TRBJ2-2	CASRLDWNTGELFF	TGCGCCAGCAGACTGGACTGGAACACCGGGGAGCTGTTTTTT
TRBV9	-	-	TRBJ1-2	CASSVDRGTSYGYTF	TGTGCCAGCAGCGTAGATCGGGGGACGAGCTATGGCTACACCTTC
TRBV15	TRBD2	once	TRBJ2-1	CATSRDRRLAGYNEQFF	TGTGCCACCAGCAGAGATCGGAGACTAGCGGGTTACAATGAGCAGTTCTTC
TRBV7-2	-	-	TRBJ2-2	CASSAVRDPGELFF	TGTGCCAGCAGCGCAGTACGAGACCCCGGGGAGCTGTTTTTT
TRBV7-6	-	-	TRBJ2-1	CASSLGSVYNEQFF	TGTGCCAGCAGCCTGGGGTCTGTCTACAATGAGCAGTTCTTC
TRBV27	-	-	TRBJ2-7	CASSNRVSNEQYF	TGTGCCAGCAGCAATAGGGTTTCGAACGAGCAGTACTTC
TRBV30	TRBD1	-	TRBJ2-7	CAWGYGTGSSYEQYF	TGTGCCTGGGGGTACGGGACAGGGAGCTCCTACGAGCAGTACTTC
TRBV28	TRBD1	-	TRBJ2-7	CASSTRTGGSYEQYF	TGTGCCAGCAGTACTCGGACAGGGGGATCCTACGAGCAGTACTTC
TRBV7-2	TRBD2	-	TRBJ2-1	CASSAGLVGNEQFF	TGTGCCAGCAGCGCCGGACTAGTGGGCAATGAGCAGTTCTTC
TRBV9	-	-	TRBJ2-3	CASSNQGADTQYF	TGTGCCAGCAGCAACCAGGGAGCAGATACGCAGTATTTT
TRBV5-1	TRBD2	once	TRBJ2-3	CASSLLPSGSTDTQYF	TGCGCCAGCAGCTTGCTTCCTAGCGGGAGCACAGATACGCAGTATTTT
TRBV4-1	-	once	TRBJ2-7	CASSQVYISSYEQYF	TGCGCCAGCAGCCAAGTGTACATCAGCTCCTACGAGCAGTACTTC
TRBV10-3	TRBD2	-	TRBJ2-1	CGRRGAGGGEQFF	TGTGGCCGGAGGGGAGCGGGAGGTGGGGAGCAGTTCTTC
TRBV5-6	-	-	TRBJ1-1	CASSLRYQRSF	TGTGCCAGCAGCTTGCGCTACCAACGTAGCTTT
TRBV5-8	-	-	TRBJ1-1	CASSADRLPSGEAFF	TGTGCCAGCAGCGCGGACCGCCTTCCGTCTGGTGAAGCTTTCTTT
TRBV25-1	-	-	TRBJ2-2	CASSDHLDTGELFF	TGTGCCAGCAGTGATCACCTGGACACCGGGGAGCTGTTTTTT
TRBV2	-	-	TRBJ2-2	CASSVKKNTGELFF	TGTGCCAGCAGTGTAAAAAAGAACACCGGGGAGCTGTTTTTT
TRBV9	-	once	TRBJ1-2	CASSDRRGYGYTF	TGTGCCAGCAGCGACCGACGGGGTTACGGCTACACCTTC
TRBV18	TRBD2	-	TRBJ2-1	CASSPQLAGRHVNEQFF	TGTGCCAGCTCACCCCAACTAGCGGGACGACATGTCAATGAGCAGTTCTTC
TRBV11-2	TRBD1	-	TRBJ2-7	CASSLVWDNRGAYEQYF	TGTGCCAGCAGCTTAGTATGGGACAACAGGGGGGCCTACGAGCAGTACTTC
TRBV4-1	TRBD1	-	TRBJ1-1	CASSSTGGVKDTEAFF	TGCGCCAGCAGCAGCACAGGGGGCGTAAAGGACACTGAAGCTTTCTTT
TRBV5-1	TRBD1	once	TRBJ2-7	CASSLMGQGTDEQYF	TGCGCCAGCAGCCTGATGGGACAGGGGACAGACGAGCAGTACTTC
TRBV10-3	TRBD2	-	TRBJ2-1	CAISERSTSVYNEQFF	TGTGCCATCAGTGAGAGGTCTACTAGCGTCTACAATGAGCAGTTCTTC
TRBV19	-	-	TRBJ2-1	CASREVSSYNEQFF	TGTGCCAGTAGGGAGGTAAGCTCCTACAATGAGCAGTTCTTC
TRBV28	-	-	TRBJ2-7	CASTVWPENEQYF	TGTGCCAGCACAGTTTGGCCGGAGAACGAGCAGTACTTC
TRBV7-2	TRBD2	-	TRBJ2-7	CASSWGMLADEQYF	TGTGCCAGCAGCTGGGGTATGCTAGCGGACGAGCAGTACTTC
TRBV13	-	few	TRBJ2-7	CASSSGRGGPYEQYF	TGTGCCAGCAGCTCTGGCCGGGGCGGACCCTACGAGCAGTACTTC
TRBV6-5	-	-	TRBJ2-1	CASRLTPNNEQFF	TGTGCCAGCAGGCTGACACCTAACAATGAGCAGTTCTTC
TRBV29-1	-	-	TRBJ2-5	CRAAGQRLLETQYF	TGCAGAGCTGCGGGACAGCGTCTGTTGGAGACCCAGTACTTC
TRBV10-3	TRBD2	-	TRBJ2-7	CAISRTSGRGNEQYF	TGTGCCATCAGCCGGACTAGCGGGAGGGGTAACGAGCAGTACTTC
TRBV6-1	-	-	TRBJ1-2	CASSELWERAAPNYGYTF	TGTGCCAGCAGTGAATTATGGGAGAGGGCAGCACCTAACTATGGCTACACCTTC
TRBV18	TRBD1	-	TRBJ1-5	CASSPGTGLNQPQHF	TGTGCCAGCTCACCAGGGACAGGGCTGAATCAGCCCCAGCATTTT